Sequencing of this T cell receptor (beta chain) was carried out in a study of OX40 agonist ivuxolimab in advanced cancers. As regards this clone: Its target is not known.

Germline CDR1 and CDR2: KGHSH and LQKENI. The CDR3 contains 16 residues. Trimming pared 0 bases from V and 4 bases from J, leaving 15 bases between. Findings of the study overall: The specificity for antigen of the expanded peripheral T cells was not determined. Some nonresponders likewise displayed low normalized T-cell clonal expansion. Clonal expansion was among the lowest in partial responders at 0.1-3.0 mg/kg, especially CD8+.

Using immunoSEQ multiplex PCR, the repertoire was profiled, and TCRdb retains in-frame clones only, with some absent. The data contain about 15,000 clones, roughly 75% of them seen just once; the ten biggest clones take up around 33%. This receptor was taken from an adult with an advanced solid tumor such as melanoma, head and neck, liver or kidney cancer. This sequence joins TRBV18 and TRBJ1-2; perhaps TRBD1 as D (6 bases). The starting material was CD4+ or CD8+ T cells sorted from blood, obtained in a trial of the OX40 agonist ivuxolimab. The CDR3 DNA reads as TGTGCCAGCTCACCACCGGGGGGGGCAGGGGCCTATGGCTACACCTTC. Amino acid sequence: CASSPPGGAGAYGYTF.